The 31 T cell receptor beta chains below were found in one sample sequenced in a study of shared T cell receptors in the human thymus. Sequencing used immunoSEQ multiplex PCR; TCRdb keeps in-frame clones, though not all of them. The table lists a few hundred thousand clones, more than 85% of them singletons. Sequencing used thymocytes. These receptor sequences come from a human donor.

This clone was counted once. The chain joins TRBV2 to TRBJ1-2; 10 bases are a match to TRBD1. The CDR3 is 16 residues long. V trimming: 6 bases; J trimming: 1 base; junction bases outside the gene matches: 8. In germline, CDR1 is SNHLY, CDR2 FYNNEI. CDR3 amino acids: CASRRDRGLFNYGYTF. For the CDR3, the DNA is TGTGCCAGCAGGAGGGACAGGGGCCTCTTTAACTATGGCTACACCTTC.

The CDR3 region is CASSQRTSGRRIYEQYF. The CDR3 bases are TGTGCCAGCAGCCAACGGACTAGCGGGAGGAGGATCTACGAGCAGTACTTC. The chain carries TRBV7-2 and TRBJ2-7, with 14 bases that match TRBD2. V gave up 5 bases and J gave up 3 bases; unmatched junction bases: 9. CDR1 is SGHTA and CDR2 is FQGNSA in the germline V gene. This CDR3 spans 17 amino acids.

This chain joins TRBV14 and TRBJ2-3; 9 bases map to TRBD1. J was trimmed by 0 bases and V by 0 bases; bases with no gene match: 4. CDR3 length: 17 amino acids. Looked up from germline, CDR1 is SGHDN and CDR2 is FVKESK. CDR3 sequence reads: CASSQEPGQGSTDTQYF. As DNA, the CDR3 is TGTGCCAGCAGCCAAGAACCGGGACAGGGAAGCACAGATACGCAGTATTTT.

This chain connects TRBV7-3 to TRBJ1-1, with 9 bases lining up with TRBD1. CDR3 length: 15 residues. CDR1 is SGHTA and CDR2 is FQGTGA in the germline V gene. Trimming at V came to 2 bases and at J to 1 base, leaving 2 bases not matched to a gene. CDR3 bases: TGTGCCAGCAGCTTAGGGACAGGGACGAACACTGAAGCTTTCTTT. Encoded protein: CASSLGTGTNTEAFF.

The CDR3 DNA is TGCGCCAGCACCGTCGGGAGAAGGTATGAGCAGTTCTTC. It translates to CASTVGRRYEQFF. This chain uses TRBV10-2 with TRBJ2-1, with a weak D call TRBD2 (6 bases). Per the germline V gene, CDR1 is WSHSY and CDR2 is SAAADI. Deletions cut 7 bases from V and 8 bases from J, with 15 bases between. The CDR3 spans 13 residues.

The gene calls are TRBV7-3 and TRBJ2-3, with TRBD2 identical over 9 bases. The CDR3 sequence is 18 residues long. In germline, CDR1 is SGHTA, CDR2 FQGTGA. The J segment lost 6 bases and the V segment lost 2 bases, leaving 15 bases of the junction unmatched. The DNA for the CDR3 is TGTGCCAGCAGCTTAGGCTCGCGGGAGGGTCCGGCACGGGATACGCAGTATTTT. It yields the protein CASSLGSREGPARDTQYF.

Here the CDR3 reads CASRGLVRYEQYF. Here the CDR3 DNA reads TGCGCCAGCAGGGGACTAGTTCGGTACGAGCAGTACTTC. This chain links TRBV5-1 with TRBJ2-7; 8 bases are shared with TRBD2. Per germline, CDR1 SGHRS and CDR2 YFSETQ. This CDR3 has 13 amino acids. The trim removed 5 bases at V and 4 bases at J, leaving 5 bases unmatched. Full variable domain (missing parts from reference TRBV5-1 and TRBJ2-7): KAGVTQTPRYLIKTRGQQVTLSCSPISGHRSVSWYQQTPGQGLQFLFEYFSETQRNKGNFPGRFSGRQFSNSRSEMNVSTLELGDSALYLCASRGLVRYEQYFGPGTRLTVT.

With regard to this clone: At one of its ends the junction is not consistent with the germline gene, which may arise from a read error. This chain joins TRBV7-7 and TRBJ2-2, with 8 nucleotides matching TRBD2. This CDR3 has 15 residues. Germline V gene lookup returns CDR1 SSHAT and CDR2 FNYEAQ (reference sequence). This CDR3 is CASSWGTRGTGELFF. The CDR3 region has the DNA TGTGCTAGCAGCTGGGGGACTAGGGGAACCGGGGAGCTGTTTTTT.

The rearrangement links TRBV27 to TRBJ1-2; 11 bases match TRBD1. The CDR3 length is 14 residues. Looked up from germline, CDR1 is MNHEY and CDR2 is SMNVEV (reference sequence). J was trimmed by 8 bases and V by 4 bases; bases with no gene match: 6. The CDR3 spells CASSSGTGGKGYTF. The CDR3 DNA follows: TGTGCCAGCAGTTCGGGGACAGGGGGTAAGGGCTACACCTTC.

This chain joins TRBV25-1 and TRBJ2-6; 8 bases fit TRBD2. Unmatched junction bases numbered 13, after V lost 7 bases and J lost 2 bases. Germline CDR1 is MGHDK and CDR2 is SYGVNS. The CDR3 length is 18 residues. The CDR3 is CASTGGEPYKTGANVLTF. The CDR3 DNA sequence: TGTGCCAGCACCGGGGGGGAGCCATATAAAACTGGGGCCAACGTCCTGACTTTC.

In its sample, this clone was seen once. J is TRBJ1-2 and V is TRBV5-1; D might be TRBD1 (6 bases). The germline CDR1 and CDR2 sequences are SGHRS and YFSETQ. The CDR3 contains 14 residues. The V end was cut by 1 base, the J end by 0 bases, with 7 bases between. The CDR3 protein is CASSLKGANYGYTF. The CDR3 coding sequence is TGCGCCAGCAGCTTGAAGGGGGCTAACTATGGCTACACCTTC.

The chain carries TRBV7-3 and TRBJ2-1; D assignment may be TRBD1 or TRBD2 (6 bases each). CDR3 length equals 20 residues. V was cut by 4 bases and J by 2 bases, with 27 bases left in between. Germline values: CDR1 SGHTA, CDR2 FQGTGA. CDR3 DNA: TGTGCCAGCAGCTCAGTTATAACGGGGGCTTACAGGGTTCCCTACAATGAGCAGTTCTTC. This translates into CASSSVITGAYRVPYNEQFF. The full variable domain, in which reference TRBV7-3 and TRBJ2-1 provide the parts outside the CDR3, is GAGVSQTPSNKVTEKGKYVELRCDPISGHTALYWYRQSLGQGPEFLIYFQGTGAADDSGLPNDRFFAVRPEGSVSTLKIQRTERGDSAVYLCASSSVITGAYRVPYNEQFFGPGTRLTVL.

The chain links TRBV11-2 to TRBJ2-7, with TRBD2 matching over 9 bases. With V trimmed by 4 bases and J by 0 bases, 7 bases remained unmatched. CDR1 SGHAT and CDR2 FQNNGV come from the germline V gene. The CDR3 is 16 residues long. CDR3 coding DNA: TGTGCCAGCAGCTCCCTCCGACTAGCGGCCTCCTACGAGCAGTACTTC. Protein product: CASSSLRLAASYEQYF.

The rearrangement links TRBV4-3 to TRBJ2-7; TRBD1 aligns across 11 bases. The V gene's germline CDR1 is LGHNA and CDR2 YSLEER. There are 16 residues in the CDR3. J was trimmed by 4 bases and V by 2 bases; bases with no gene match: 7. Here the CDR3 reads CASSQIRDRGDYEQYF. In DNA, the CDR3 is TGCGCCAGCAGCCAAATCCGGGACAGGGGGGATTACGAGCAGTACTTC.

This clone has a single count. The CDR3 protein is CASTSRAGQNYGYTF. As DNA, the CDR3 is TGTGCCAGCACCTCTCGAGCAGGGCAAAACTATGGCTACACCTTC. The chain is built from TRBV27 and TRBJ1-2, with D possibly matching TRBD1 (5 bases). Trimming shortened V by 7 bases and J by 2 bases, and 17 bases separated the two germline ends. The length of the CDR3 is 15 residues. Germline V gene sequence: CDR1 MNHEY, CDR2 SMNVEV (reference sequence).

The chain links TRBV6-6 to TRBJ1-5; D gene ambiguous. Germline V gene data show CDR1 as MNHNY and CDR2 as SVGAGI (reference sequence). V was trimmed by 0 bases and J by 6 bases, leaving 3 bases between them. This CDR3 spans 12 amino acids. The CDR3 nucleotides are TGTGCCAGCAGTTACTCGATTCAGCCCCAGCATTTT. Residues: CASSYSIQPQHF.

The rearrangement links TRBV19 to TRBJ2-5, with 12 bases lining up with TRBD1. The trim removed 10 bases at V and 5 bases at J, leaving 17 bases unmatched. Germline values: CDR1 LNHDA, CDR2 SQIVND (reference sequence). The CDR3 sequence is 17 residues long. The CDR3: CATRDRGPVGVGETQYF. In DNA form, the CDR3 reads TGTGCCACCCGGGACAGGGGGCCGGTTGGAGTGGGGGAGACCCAGTACTTC.

The J gene is TRBJ1-3, the V gene TRBV27; no firm D call. Germline lookup yields CDR1 MNHEY and CDR2 SMNVEV (reference sequence). The CDR3 spans 14 residues. The germline V and J ends were trimmed by 9 bases and 2 bases, with 14 bases remaining between them. CDR3 residues: CASPLSAPGNTIYF. CDR3 DNA sequence: TGTGCCAGTCCCCTGAGCGCGCCTGGAAACACCATATATTTT.

The chain employs TRBV7-6 and TRBJ1-2, with D unresolved. The CDR3 loop spans 18 amino acids. Germline V gives CDR1 SGHVS, CDR2 FNYEAQ. V gave up 0 bases and J gave up 4 bases, with 21 bases separating them. The CDR3 sequence is CASSLAGGNQSLVYGYTF. The CDR3 nucleotides read TGTGCCAGCAGCTTAGCGGGAGGGAACCAATCCCTAGTCTATGGCTACACCTTC.

The chain recombines TRBV7-2 with TRBJ2-7; 8 nucleotides line up with TRBD2. With V trimmed by 0 bases and J by 7 bases, 8 bases remained unmatched. This CDR3 region has 15 residues. CDR1 SGHTA and CDR2 FQGNSA come from the germline V gene. The CDR3 loop reads CASSLATLAGWEQYF. The DNA of the CDR3 is TGTGCCAGCAGCTTAGCGACCCTAGCGGGCTGGGAGCAGTACTTC.

The rearrangement joins TRBV11-3 to TRBJ1-1, with D tentatively TRBD1 (6 bases). Trimming left V 3 bases short and J 3 bases short, with 11 bases between. This CDR3 comprises 14 residues. Germline values: CDR1 SGHNT, CDR2 YENEEA. The CDR3 DNA follows: TGTGCCAGCAGCTTTGGGGGGCTGGACACTGAAGCTTTCTTT. Its protein product is CASSFGGLDTEAFF. Complete variable domain (other parts from reference TRBV11-3 and TRBJ1-1): EAGVVQSPRYKIIEKKQPVAFWCNPISGHNTLYWYLQNLGQGPELLIRYENEEAVDDSQLPKDRFSAERLKGVDSTLKIQPAELGDSAVYLCASSFGGLDTEAFFGQGTRLTVV.

The rearrangement links TRBV5-8 to TRBJ2-7, with TRBD2 matching over 13 bases. Germline V lookup: CDR1 SGHTS, CDR2 YDEGEE. The V gene end was trimmed by 4 bases and the J gene end by 4 bases; junction bases not matched to a gene: 8. The CDR3 totals 16 residues. The CDR3, as DNA: TGTGCCAGCAGCCTTGGGTCGGGACTAGCGGGATACGAGCAGTACTTC. Translation gives CASSLGSGLAGYEQYF.

V and J are TRBV5-7 and TRBJ2-1; 11 nucleotides agree with TRBD2. TRBV5-7 belongs to the ORF category, with a function that is uncertain. There are 15 residues in the CDR3. V was pared by 1 base and J by 6 bases, with 3 bases of the junction left unmatched. The CDR3 loop reads CASSLKTSGSNEQFF. The DNA for the CDR3 is TGTGCCAGCAGCTTGAAAACTAGCGGGAGCAATGAGCAGTTCTTC.

The CDR3 bases are TGCGCCAGCAGCTTGGGTCCGGGACAGGGGCTAAAGCCGCTGAGGGGGCAGTACTTC. It encodes CASSLGPGQGLKPLRGQYF. The V and J genes are TRBV5-1 and TRBJ2-7; 10 nucleotides agree with TRBD1. V shed 0 bases and J 9 bases; nucleotides not matched to a gene: 21. Germline V gene sequence: CDR1 SGHRS, CDR2 YFSETQ. The CDR3 is made up of 19 amino acids. The full variable domain, completed using reference TRBV5-1 and TRBJ2-7, is KAGVTQTPRYLIKTRGQQVTLSCSPISGHRSVSWYQQTPGQGLQFLFEYFSETQRNKGNFPGRFSGRQFSNSRSEMNVSTLELGDSALYLCASSLGPGQGLKPLRGQYFGPGTRLTVT.

This clone was recorded once. The chain is built from TRBV2 and TRBJ2-5; no clear D. Per the germline V gene, CDR1 is SNHLY and CDR2 is FYNNEI. V was cut by 1 base and J by 6 bases, with 6 bases left in between. The CDR3 has 12 amino acids. The CDR3 loop is CASSEGRKTQYF. The CDR3 DNA reads TGTGCCAGCAGTGAAGGTCGGAAGACCCAGTACTTC.

The gene calls are TRBV6-5 and TRBJ1-2; D gene uncertain. The V end lost 6 bases, the J end lost 5 bases, and 16 bases lay between the germline ends. Germline V gives CDR1 MNHEY, CDR2 SVGAGI. The length of the CDR3 is 14 residues. The CDR3 nucleotides are TGTGCCAGCAGCCCCCGGGGAGGACGATATGGCTACACCTTC. This gives the protein CASSPRGGRYGYTF.

This clone was found once. The gene calls are TRBV27 and TRBJ2-5, with 8 bases identical to TRBD1. This CDR3 contains 15 residues. V trimming: 0 bases; J trimming: 7 bases; junction bases outside the gene matches: 7. Germline V gives CDR1 MNHEY, CDR2 SMNVEV (reference sequence). The CDR3 DNA is TGTGCCAGCAGTTTATCGCCAGGGGGCAAAGGGACCCAGTACTTC. It specifies CASSLSPGGKGTQYF.

The chain uses TRBV30 and TRBJ1-2; 8 nucleotides line up with TRBD1. CDR1 and CDR2 from the germline V gene are GTSNPN and SVGIG (reference sequence). V shed 2 bases and J 0 bases; nucleotides not matched to a gene: 17. This CDR3 is built from 19 residues. The CDR3 is CAWSTPPWTGIATNYGYTF. The DNA of the CDR3 is TGTGCCTGGAGTACTCCTCCCTGGACAGGGATAGCAACTAACTATGGCTACACCTTC.

This rearrangement joins TRBV5-1 to TRBJ1-2; 10 bases fit TRBD1. CDR3 length: 17 residues. The V and J ends lost 0 bases and 8 bases, in that order; junction bases with no gene match: 13. CDR1 is SGHRS and CDR2 is YFSETQ in the germline V gene. The CDR3 sequence is CASSLAPTGGLAGGYTF. In DNA, the CDR3 is TGCGCCAGCAGCTTGGCCCCGACAGGGGGCCTCGCTGGGGGCTACACCTTC. The whole variable domain, filled in from reference TRBV5-1 and TRBJ1-2, reads KAGVTQTPRYLIKTRGQQVTLSCSPISGHRSVSWYQQTPGQGLQFLFEYFSETQRNKGNFPGRFSGRQFSNSRSEMNVSTLELGDSALYLCASSLAPTGGLAGGYTFGSGTRLTVV.

This clone was seen just once. V usage is TRBV5-4 and J usage is TRBJ2-7; unclear D gene. In germline, CDR1 is SGHNT, CDR2 YYREEE (reference sequence). The CDR3 is 13 residues long. Trimming cost V 0 bases and J 5 bases, with 9 bases left between them. The CDR3 spells CASSLGRYHEQYF. CDR3 coding DNA: TGTGCCAGCAGCTTGGGCAGGTACCACGAGCAGTACTTC.

V is TRBV2 and J is TRBJ2-1; a weak D match, TRBD1 (5 bases). CDR1 SNHLY and CDR2 FYNNEI come from the germline V gene. Trimming shortened V by 10 bases and J by 5 bases, and 18 bases separated the two germline ends. This CDR3 region has 14 residues. CDR3 in amino acids: CATNTGAKHNEQFF. The CDR3 nucleotides read TGTGCCACTAATACTGGGGCGAAACACAATGAGCAGTTCTTC.